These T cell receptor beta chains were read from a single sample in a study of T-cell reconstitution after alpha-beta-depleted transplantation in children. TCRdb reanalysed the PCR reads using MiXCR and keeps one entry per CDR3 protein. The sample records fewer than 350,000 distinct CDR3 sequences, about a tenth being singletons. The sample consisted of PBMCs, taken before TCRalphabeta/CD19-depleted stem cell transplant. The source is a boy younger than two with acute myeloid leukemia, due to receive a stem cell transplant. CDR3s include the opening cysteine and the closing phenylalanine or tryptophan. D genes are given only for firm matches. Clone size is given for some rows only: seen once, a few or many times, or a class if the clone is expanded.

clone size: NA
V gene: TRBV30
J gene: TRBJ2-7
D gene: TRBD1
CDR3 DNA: TGTGCCTGGAGTGTTTCGGACAGGGGCGACGAGCAGTACTTC
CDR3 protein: CAWSVSDRGDEQYF

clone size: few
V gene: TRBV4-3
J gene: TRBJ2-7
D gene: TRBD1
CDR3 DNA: TGCGCCAGCAGCCCTGACCCGGGACAGGTTTACGAGCAGTACTTC
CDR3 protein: CASSPDPGQVYEQYF

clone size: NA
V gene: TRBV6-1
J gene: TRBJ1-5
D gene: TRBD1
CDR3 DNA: TGTGCCGTTCGACAGGGTCTCAATTCCAATCAGCCCCAGCATTTT
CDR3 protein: CAVRQGLNSNQPQHF

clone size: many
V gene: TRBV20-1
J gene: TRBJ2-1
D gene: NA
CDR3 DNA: TGCAGTGGGAATTACAATGAGCAGTTCTTC
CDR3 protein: CSGNYNEQFF

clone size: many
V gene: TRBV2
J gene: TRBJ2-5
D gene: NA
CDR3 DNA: TGTGCCAGCAGTCTTCTGGGCAGGGGATTACAAGAGACCCAGTACTTC
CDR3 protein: CASSLLGRGLQETQYF

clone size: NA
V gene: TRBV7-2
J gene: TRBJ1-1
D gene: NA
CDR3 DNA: TGTGCCAGCAGCTTAGGAAAGGGAGGGAACACTGAAGCTTTCTTT
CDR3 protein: CASSLGKGGNTEAFF

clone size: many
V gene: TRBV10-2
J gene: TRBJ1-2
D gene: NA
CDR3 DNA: TGCGCCAGCAGTCGGGGTGGAACTCTAGGCGGCTACACCTTC
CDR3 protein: CASSRGGTLGGYTF

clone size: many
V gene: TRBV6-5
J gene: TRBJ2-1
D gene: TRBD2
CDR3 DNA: TGTGCCAGCAGTTCCCTAGCGGGGACCCTCTACAATGAGCAGTTCTTC
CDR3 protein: CASSSLAGTLYNEQFF

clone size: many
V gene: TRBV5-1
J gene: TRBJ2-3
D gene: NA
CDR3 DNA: TGCGCCAGCAGCGAAGGGGGCGCGGGGGATACGCAGTATTTT
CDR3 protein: CASSEGGAGDTQYF

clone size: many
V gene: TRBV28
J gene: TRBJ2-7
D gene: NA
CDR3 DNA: TGTGCCAGCCTTGTGCCAGGGTCCAACGAGCAGTACTTC
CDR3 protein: CASLVPGSNEQYF

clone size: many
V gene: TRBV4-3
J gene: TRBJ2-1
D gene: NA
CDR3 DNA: TGCGCCAGCAGCCAAGGTATCCCTCCTCTAGACAATGAGCAGTTCTTC
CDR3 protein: CASSQGIPPLDNEQFF

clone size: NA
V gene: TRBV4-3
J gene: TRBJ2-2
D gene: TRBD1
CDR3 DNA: TGCGCCAGCAGCCCAAGGGACAGTCAGAACACCGGGGAGCTGTTTTTT
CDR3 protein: CASSPRDSQNTGELFF

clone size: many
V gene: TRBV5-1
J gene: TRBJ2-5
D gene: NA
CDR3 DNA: TGCGCCAGCAGCTTGGAGGGGGGCCGGGAGACCCAGTACTTC
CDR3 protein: CASSLEGGRETQYF

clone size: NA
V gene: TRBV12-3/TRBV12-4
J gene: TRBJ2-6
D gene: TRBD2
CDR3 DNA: TGTGCCAGCAGTTTCCAGTCTAGCGGGAGGTTGGGGGCCAACGTCCTGACTTTC
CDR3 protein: CASSFQSSGRLGANVLTF

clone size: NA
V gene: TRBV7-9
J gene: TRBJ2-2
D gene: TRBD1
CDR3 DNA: TGTGCCAGCAGCCCAATTAGTGGGCAGGGGGCGTTAACCGGGGAGCTGTTTTTT
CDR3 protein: CASSPISGQGALTGELFF

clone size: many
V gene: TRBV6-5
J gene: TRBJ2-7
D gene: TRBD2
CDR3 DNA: TGTGCCAGCAGGCAAGGACTAGCGGGAGTCTACGAGCAGTACTTC
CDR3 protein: CASRQGLAGVYEQYF

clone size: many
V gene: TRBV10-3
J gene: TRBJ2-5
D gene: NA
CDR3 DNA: TGTGCCATCAGTGAGTCGGGGGGCCCGGAGACCCAGTACTTC
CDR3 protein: CAISESGGPETQYF

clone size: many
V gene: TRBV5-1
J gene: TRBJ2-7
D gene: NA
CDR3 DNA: TGCGCCAGCAGCTCCGACGGGACCTACGAGCAGTACTTC
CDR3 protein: CASSSDGTYEQYF

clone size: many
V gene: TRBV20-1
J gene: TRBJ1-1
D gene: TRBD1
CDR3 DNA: TGCAGTGCTGGGACAGCCACTGAAGCTTTCTTT
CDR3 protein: CSAGTATEAFF

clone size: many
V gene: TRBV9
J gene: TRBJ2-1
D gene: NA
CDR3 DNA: TGTGCCAGCAGCGTAGCGGGGGAGGTGAAATACAATGAGCAGTTCTTC
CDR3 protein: CASSVAGEVKYNEQFF

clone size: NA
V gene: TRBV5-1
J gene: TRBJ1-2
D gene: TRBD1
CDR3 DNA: TGCGCCAGCAGCTCGGGGACAGGGAGGTTCTATGGCTACACCTTC
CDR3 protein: CASSSGTGRFYGYTF

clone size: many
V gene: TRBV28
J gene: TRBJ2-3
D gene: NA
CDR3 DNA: TGTGCCAGCAGCTTAGGGACCGGAACTAGCACAGATACGCAGTATTTT
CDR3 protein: CASSLGTGTSTDTQYF

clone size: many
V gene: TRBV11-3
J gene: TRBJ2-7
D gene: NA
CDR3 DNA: TGTGCCAGCAGCTTTAGTCCCACGATTTGGACCCCTGCGATGGAGTACTTC
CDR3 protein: CASSFSPTIWTPAMEYF

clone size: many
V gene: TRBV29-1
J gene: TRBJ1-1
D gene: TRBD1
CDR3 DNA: TGCAGCGTTGAGCCCCGGGACAGGGGCACTGAAGCTTTCTTT
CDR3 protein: CSVEPRDRGTEAFF

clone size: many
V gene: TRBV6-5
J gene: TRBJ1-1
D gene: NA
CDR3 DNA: TGTGCCAGCAGTTACTCTGACATTCAGAACACTGAAGCTTTCTTT
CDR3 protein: CASSYSDIQNTEAFF

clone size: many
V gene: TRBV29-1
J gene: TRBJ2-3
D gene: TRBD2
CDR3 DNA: TGCAGCGTTGTACCCGGACTAGCGGGAGCGGATACGCAGTATTTT
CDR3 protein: CSVVPGLAGADTQYF

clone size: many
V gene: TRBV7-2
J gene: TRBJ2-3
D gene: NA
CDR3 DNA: TGTGCCAGCAGCTTCAGGCCCAGTCCCTATCCAGATACGCAGTATTTT
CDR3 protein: CASSFRPSPYPDTQYF

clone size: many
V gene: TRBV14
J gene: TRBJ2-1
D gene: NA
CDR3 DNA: TGTGCCAGCAGCCAAGAGGTGGCAGGGATCTACAATGAGCAGTTCTTC
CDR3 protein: CASSQEVAGIYNEQFF

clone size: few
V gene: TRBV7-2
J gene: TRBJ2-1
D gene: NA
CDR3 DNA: TGTGCCAGCTCCGGCAGGGGGAGGAGCTCCTACAATGAGCAGTTCTTC
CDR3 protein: CASSGRGRSSYNEQFF

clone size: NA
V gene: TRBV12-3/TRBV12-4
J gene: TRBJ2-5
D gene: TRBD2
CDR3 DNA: TGTGCCAGCAGTTTAGCCCTTAGCGGGGGGGCCGACGCAGAGACCCAGTACTTC
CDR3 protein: CASSLALSGGADAETQYF